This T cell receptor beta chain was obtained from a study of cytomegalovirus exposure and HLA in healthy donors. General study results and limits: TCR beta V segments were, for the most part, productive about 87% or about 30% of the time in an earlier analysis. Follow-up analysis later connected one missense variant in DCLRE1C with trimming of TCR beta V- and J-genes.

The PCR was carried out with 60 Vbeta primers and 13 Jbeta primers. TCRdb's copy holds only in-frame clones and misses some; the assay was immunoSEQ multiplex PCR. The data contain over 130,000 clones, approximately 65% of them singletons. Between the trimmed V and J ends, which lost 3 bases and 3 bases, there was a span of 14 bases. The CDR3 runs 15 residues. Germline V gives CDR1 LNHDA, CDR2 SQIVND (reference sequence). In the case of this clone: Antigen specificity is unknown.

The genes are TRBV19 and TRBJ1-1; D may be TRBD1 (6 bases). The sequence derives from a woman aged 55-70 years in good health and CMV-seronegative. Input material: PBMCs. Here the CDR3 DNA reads TGTGCCAGTAGTATGGTTGCGGGGGGCCACACTGAAGCTTTCTTT. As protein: CASSMVAGGHTEAFF.